Shown below are 5 T cell receptor beta chains from a single sample sequenced in a study of T-cell reconstitution after alpha-beta-depleted transplantation in children. Unique molecular identifiers were incorporated during preparation of the TCRbeta library. TCRdb processed the PCR reads anew with MiXCR; each CDR3 protein has one entry. The table records 250,000 to 400,000 distinct CDR3 sequences, roughly 21% of them present only once. Sequencing used PBMCs, mostly from graft donor cells, obtained 180 days after TCRalphabeta/CD19-depleted stem cell transplant. These receptors were collected from a male patient younger than 18 who had a stem cell transplant for acute lymphoblastic leukemia, so the T cells may come from the graft donor.

The table lists this clonotype with a few counts. J is TRBJ1-5 and V is TRBV20-1, with no clear D. Per the germline V gene, CDR1 is DFQATT and CDR2 is SNEGSKA (reference sequence). The V end lost 0 bases, the J end lost 7 bases, and 7 bases lay between the germline ends. The CDR3 length is 12 residues. The DNA for the CDR3 is TGCAGTGCTAGAGATTGGAGGCAGCCCCAGCATTTT. Its protein product is CSARDWRQPQHF.

In its sample, this clonotype was seen once. The chain has TRBV20-1 and TRBJ2-2; D gene unclear. In germline, CDR1 is DFQATT, CDR2 SNEGSKA (reference sequence). Trimming cost V 0 bases and J 9 bases, with 8 bases left between them. The CDR3 runs 12 residues. The CDR3 nucleotides are TGCAGTGCTAGAGATATTGGAAGGGAGCTGTTTTTT. Amino acid sequence: CSARDIGRELFF.

This chain joins TRBV12-3 or TRBV12-4 and TRBJ1-2, with 7 bases lining up with TRBD1. CDR3 length: 16 amino acids. V trimming: 1 base; J trimming: 0 bases; junction bases outside the gene matches: 5. The chain's CDR3 is CASSLGRGKANYGYTF. In nucleotides, the CDR3 is TGTGCCAGCAGTTTAGGCAGGGGGAAAGCTAACTATGGCTACACCTTC.

Worth noting for this clonotype: This may be a read error, as it is one base from a much larger clone. The CDR3 spells CASSRLEHVTERYF. As DNA, the CDR3 is TGTGCCAGCAGTCGACTAGAGCACGTTACCGAGCGGTACTTC. The chain links TRBV12-3 or TRBV12-4 to TRBJ2-7; D is perhaps TRBD2 (6 bases). The CDR3 is 14 residues long.

This clonotype was detected a few times. V gene TRBV7-9 combines with J gene TRBJ2-1, with D possibly TRBD1 on 5 matching bases. Germline V gene lookup returns CDR1 SEHNR and CDR2 FQNEAQ (reference sequence). V lost 3 bases, J lost 8 bases, and 11 bases lay in between. The CDR3 extends over 13 amino acids. The CDR3, as DNA: TGTGCCAGCAGCTTGACAGTTGCGGATGAGCAGTTCTTC. Amino acids: CASSLTVADEQFF.